The 25 T cell receptor beta chains below were found in one sample sequenced in a study of long-term antiretroviral therapy in people with HIV (dated by TCRdb to the early 2020s). The immunoSEQ hsTCRB v3.0 assay was used at survey level resolution to sequence the TRB variable region. TCRdb's version of the immuneACCESS table is confined to in-frame rearrangements and falls short of the full clone set. An unresolved V gene accounts for under half of the shortfall where checked; the remainder is of unknown origin. The sample table holds approximately 17,000 clones, of which roughly 80% were seen once. Of the sample, roughly 15% falls within the top ten clones. Sequencing was performed on unsorted PBMCs, taken approximately 2.2 years before starting antiretroviral therapy. Receptor source: a man between 25 and 39 years old with HIV.

The chain has TRBV12-2 and TRBJ1-5; the D segment call TRBD1 is taken from the table without a DNA check. TRBV12-2 is a recognized pseudogene. This CDR3 comprises 17 residues. CDR3: CASRLTSRGRGNQPQHF. The CDR3 DNA sequence: TGTGCAAGTCGCTTAACCTCCAGGGGGCGAGGCAATCAGCCCCAGCATTTT.

The chain links TRBV10-2 to TRBJ1-3; D not resolved. V gave up 10 bases and J gave up 0 bases, with 13 bases separating them. This CDR3 spans 14 amino acids. CDR1 WSHSY and CDR2 SAAADI come from the germline V gene. CDR3 nucleotide sequence: TGCGCCACCAAAGGGCCGGACTCTGGAAACACCATATATTTT. Amino acids: CATKGPDSGNTIYF.

The gene calls are TRBV25-1 and TRBJ2-5, with D unresolved. CDR1 and CDR2 (germline): MGHDK, SYGVNS. The CDR3 spans 14 residues. V was shortened by 2 bases and J by 5 bases, with 12 bases between the two germline ends. This CDR3 reads CASSEMSVGETQYF. In DNA, the CDR3 is TGTGCCAGCAGTGAAATGTCAGTGGGGGAGACCCAGTACTTC.

The J gene is TRBJ2-7, the V gene TRBV20-1, with D perhaps TRBD2 (6 bases). Germline V CDR1 and CDR2: DFQATT, SNEGSKA (reference sequence). The CDR3 contains 11 residues. The CDR3 DNA is TGCAGCGTCGGCCCCGGGGGAGTACGGTACTTC. It codes for CSVGPGGVRYF.

The V and J genes are TRBV13 and TRBJ2-5; D remains ambiguous. The V gene lost 5 bases and the J gene lost 5 bases, with 12 bases spanning the gap. CDR3 size: 13 residues. Germline-derived CDR1 and CDR2 are PRHDT and FYEKMQ (reference sequence). The CDR3 DNA is TGTGCCAGCAGCGACTCCCAAGTGGAGACCCAGTACTTC. This encodes CASSDSQVETQYF.

The CDR3 bases are TGTGCCAGCAGTTCCTACAAAGGCCTACGGACAGGGGGGACTGAAGCTTTCTTT. Translation: CASSSYKGLRTGGTEAFF. J is TRBJ1-1 and V is TRBV6-4; 10 bases are shared with TRBD1. Looked up from germline, CDR1 is MRHNA and CDR2 is SNTAGT. The CDR3 totals 18 residues. Losses at the gene ends were 5 bases for V and 5 bases for J; bases not matched to a gene: 17.

The J gene is TRBJ2-2, the V gene TRBV7-9; D is ambiguous. V was cut by 4 bases and J by 5 bases, with 5 bases left in between. CDR3 length: 12 amino acids. The germline CDR1 and CDR2 sequences are SEHNR and FQNEAQ (reference sequence). CDR3 sequence reads: CASSSGTGELFF. The CDR3 DNA is TGTGCCAGCAGCTCCGGAACCGGGGAGCTGTTTTTT.

The rearrangement uses TRBV14 and TRBJ2-7; unclear D gene. CDR3 size: 13 residues. The V end was cut by 4 bases, the J end by 4 bases, with 11 bases between. Germline-derived CDR1 and CDR2 are SGHDN and FVKESK. The CDR3 DNA follows: TGTGCCAGCAGCCTAACTACCGGTTACGAGCAGTACTTC. This encodes CASSLTTGYEQYF.

This rearrangement joins TRBV5-1 to TRBJ2-5; maybe TRBD1 (5 bases). The CDR3 consists of 14 residues. Trimming stripped 2 bases from V and 2 bases from J, with 10 bases between. The germline V gene has CDR1 SGHRS and CDR2 YFSETQ. The CDR3 reads CASSFRQKQETQYF. CDR3 DNA: TGCGCCAGCAGCTTTCGACAGAAACAAGAGACCCAGTACTTC.

The chain couples TRBV18 to TRBJ1-1; TRBD1 is a possible D gene (5 bases). Germline assignment: CDR1 KGHSH and CDR2 LQKENI. Trimming cost V 7 bases and J 1 base, with 10 bases left between them. This CDR3 is built from 13 residues. CDR3 region: CASLGRRNTEAFF. The CDR3 coding sequence is TGTGCCAGCTTGGGACGAAGGAACACTGAAGCTTTCTTT.

In its sample, this clone was seen a few times. This chain joins TRBV7-3 and TRBJ2-1; 9 bases are shared with TRBD1. V lost 6 bases to trimming and J lost 0 bases; unmatched junction nucleotides: 3. Germline lookup yields CDR1 SGHTA and CDR2 FQGTGA. The CDR3 covers 15 residues. In nucleotides, the CDR3 is TGTGCCAGCAGTCCGGGACAGGGCTCCTACAATGAGCAGTTCTTC. Translating gives CASSPGQGSYNEQFF.

V and J are TRBV13 and TRBJ2-6, with 11 bases fitting TRBD2. The CDR3 is 22 residues long. Trimming removed 0 bases from V and 4 bases from J; junction bases left unmatched: 17. Germline V gene sequence: CDR1 PRHDT, CDR2 FYEKMQ (reference sequence). CDR3 in DNA: TGTGCCAGCAGCTTAGGCGCTATTGGGGTAGCGGGAGGGCCAGAAGGGGCCAACGTCCTGACTTTC. Protein product: CASSLGAIGVAGGPEGANVLTF.

This chain connects TRBV11-3 to TRBJ2-7; 8 bases map to TRBD2. The CDR3 contains 14 residues. CDR1 is SGHNT and CDR2 is YENEEA in the germline V gene. V trimming: 5 bases; J trimming: 4 bases; junction bases outside the gene matches: 7. The CDR3 bases are TGTGCCAGCAGCCGCGGGGGGTCGGGGTACGAGCAGTACTTC. This sequence encodes CASSRGGSGYEQYF.

The V call is TRBV7-2, the J call TRBJ2-3; a weak D match, TRBD2 (5 bases). The V gene lost 4 bases and the J gene lost 1 base, with 9 bases spanning the gap. The CDR3 sequence is 14 residues long. Germline CDR1 and CDR2: SGHTA and FQGNSA. CDR3 region: CASSSGLGTDTQYF. The CDR3, as DNA: TGTGCCAGCAGCTCCGGACTCGGCACAGATACGCAGTATTTT.

The chain couples TRBV27 to TRBJ2-5; 9 bases map to TRBD1. The CDR3 has 15 residues. Germline V gives CDR1 MNHEY, CDR2 SMNVEV (reference sequence). V shed 4 bases and J 5 bases; nucleotides not matched to a gene: 8. The CDR3 region has the DNA TGTGCCAGCAGTTACGGGACAGGGTTGAGGGAGACCCAGTACTTC. This gives the protein CASSYGTGLRETQYF.

This clone was seen a few times. The rearrangement joins TRBV7-2 to TRBJ1-3; tentatively, D is TRBD1 (5 bases). V lost 3 bases and J lost 4, with 13 bases in between. Germline V gene sequence: CDR1 SGHTA, CDR2 FQGNSA. There are 15 residues in the CDR3. The CDR3 DNA reads TGTGCCAGCAGCTTGCAGGGACTGATCGGAAACACCATATATTTT. This encodes CASSLQGLIGNTIYF.

This chain joins TRBV15 and TRBJ2-2; TRBD1 is a possible D gene (5 bases). Trimming shortened V by 7 bases and J by 1 base, and 10 bases separated the two germline ends. The germline V gene encodes CDR1 LNHNV and CDR2 YYDKDF (reference sequence). There are 14 residues in the CDR3. DNA for the CDR3: TGTGCCACCACCCTGGGGCGGAACACCGGGGAGCTGTTTTTT. Its protein product is CATTLGRNTGELFF.

This chain connects TRBV11-2 to TRBJ2-7, with D perhaps matching TRBD2 (5 bases). Germline V gene sequence: CDR1 SGHAT, CDR2 FQNNGV. V was cut by 4 bases and J by 4 bases, with 14 bases left in between. The CDR3 loop spans 14 amino acids. The CDR3 DNA follows: TGTGCCAGCAGCTCTCCAAGGACGGGATACGAGCAGTACTTC. This encodes CASSSPRTGYEQYF. Together with reference TRBV11-2 and TRBJ2-7, the CDR3 gives the full variable domain: EAGVAQSPRYKIIEKRQSVAFWCNPISGHATLYWYQQILGQGPKLLIQFQNNGVVDDSQLPKDRFSAERLKGVDSTLKIQPAKLEDSAVYLCASSSPRTGYEQYFGPGTRLTVT.

The chain has TRBV2 and TRBJ2-5; D not resolved. V was pared by 3 bases and J by 1 base, with 6 bases between. The length of the CDR3 is 13 residues. Germline CDR1 is SNHLY and CDR2 is FYNNEI. This chain's CDR3 is CASSENIQETQYF. DNA for the CDR3: TGTGCCAGCAGTGAGAACATCCAAGAGACCCAGTACTTC.

The chain combines TRBV13 with TRBJ2-7; D perhaps matches TRBD2 (5 bases). This CDR3 is built from 16 residues. Germline values: CDR1 PRHDT, CDR2 FYEKMQ (reference sequence). Between the trimmed V and J ends, which lost 5 bases and 6 bases, there was a span of 23 bases. In nucleotides, the CDR3 is TGTGCCAGCAGCCCCACTAGTTGGGCGGGCACCTGCGAGCAGTACTTC. Protein product: CASSPTSWAGTCEQYF.

The chain couples TRBV10-1 to TRBJ2-1; 7 bases align to TRBD1. Germline V gene sequence: CDR1 WNHNN, CDR2 SYGVQD (reference sequence). This CDR3 contains 12 residues. J lost 6 bases, V lost 6 bases, and 2 bases had no gene match. CDR3 nucleotide sequence: TGCGCCAGCAGCGGACAGGCCAATGAGCAGTTCTTC. It specifies CASSGQANEQFF.

V gene TRBV7-9 combines with J gene TRBJ2-3, with D possibly TRBD2 on 7 matching bases. With 8 bases removed from V and 5 bases from J, the gap between germline ends came to 20 bases. Germline V gene lookup returns CDR1 SEHNR and CDR2 FQNEAQ (reference sequence). The CDR3 has 15 amino acids. The CDR3 DNA reads as TGTGCCAGCTCACGGGGGCGGGAGTTAGGAGATACGCAGTATTTT. The encoded protein is CASSRGRELGDTQYF. Looking up the rest from reference TRBV7-9 and TRBJ2-3 gives the full variable domain: DTGVSQNPRHKITKRGQNVTFRCDPISEHNRLYWYRQTLGQGPEFLTYFQNEAQLEKSRLLSDRFSAERPKGSFSTLEIQRTEQGDSAMYLCASSRGRELGDTQYFGPGTRLTVL.

This sequence joins TRBV7-8 and TRBJ2-5; TRBD2 matches at 10 bases. CDR1 is SGHVS and CDR2 is FQNEAQ in the germline V gene. Germline trimming cut 5 bases from V and 9 bases from J; bases unmatched to any gene: 12. This CDR3 has 15 amino acids. DNA of the CDR3: TGTGCCAGCAGCCCCCGCGCAGCGGGAGGGCCGGCCCAGTACTTC. Its protein is CASSPRAAGGPAQYF.

The rearrangement links TRBV5-1 to TRBJ2-2, with unresolved D. This CDR3 has 14 residues. V was trimmed by 1 base and J by 1 base, leaving 5 bases between them. Germline V CDR1 and CDR2: SGHRS, YFSETQ. This CDR3 is CASSLKQNTGELFF. The CDR3 bases are TGCGCCAGCAGCTTGAAACAGAACACCGGGGAGCTGTTTTTT.

This sequence joins TRBV5-1 and TRBJ2-1, with 7 bases lining up with TRBD2. The CDR3 contains 16 residues. CDR1 is SGHRS and CDR2 is YFSETQ in the germline V gene. Trimming at V came to 4 bases and at J to 6 bases, leaving 13 bases not matched to a gene. The CDR3 coding sequence is TGCGCCAGCAGCAAAACTCCTACTAGCGCGGGCAATGAGCAGTTCTTC. Its protein is CASSKTPTSAGNEQFF.